Below are 21 T cell receptor beta chains sequenced from a single sample in a study of PD-1 blockade in classical Hodgkin lymphoma. Each patient relapsed following autologous stem cell transplantation, and prior brentuximab vedotin exposure differed. Thawed PBMCs were the source of CD4+ T cells, purified by magnetic negative selection. Some clones are missing from TCRdb's copy, which holds only in-frame ones; the method was immunoSEQ multiplex PCR. The sample includes more than 25,000 clones, over 75% of them seen just once. Material: CD4+ T cells from blood, obtained at baseline. Every receptor here comes from a human donor with classical Hodgkin lymphoma.

The chain carries TRBV2 and TRBJ1-2; D perhaps matches TRBD1 (6 bases). The CDR3 is 16 residues long. Deletions cut 6 bases from V and 0 bases from J, with 17 bases between. In germline, CDR1 is SNHLY, CDR2 FYNNEI. CDR3 in amino acids: CASRRGAPQTNYGYTF. Here the CDR3 DNA reads TGTGCCAGCAGAAGGGGGGCGCCGCAGACTAACTATGGCTACACCTTC. The entire variable domain, with the rest obtained from reference TRBV2 and TRBJ1-2, is as follows: EPEVTQTPSHQVTQMGQEVILRCVPISNHLYFYWYRQILGQKVEFLVSFYNNEISEKSEIFDDQFSVERPDGSNFTLKIRSTKLEDSAMYFCASRRGAPQTNYGYTFGSGTRLTVV.

Here the CDR3 reads CASSSSLAGGRGEQYF. The DNA for the CDR3 is TGTGCCAGCAGCTCTTCACTAGCGGGAGGGCGTGGCGAGCAGTACTTC. The chain links TRBV11-2 to TRBJ2-7; 13 bases map to TRBD2. Per the germline V gene, CDR1 is SGHAT and CDR2 is FQNNGV. The V segment lost 4 bases and the J segment 6 bases; nucleotides outside the gene matches: 9. The CDR3 has 16 amino acids.

V is TRBV7-8 and J is TRBJ2-1, with 11 bases aligning to TRBD2. The CDR3 has 19 residues. V shed 5 bases and J 7 bases; nucleotides not matched to a gene: 19. Germline V gene sequence: CDR1 SGHVS, CDR2 FQNEAQ. DNA for the CDR3: TGTGCCAGCAGCGTCGGGACTAGCGGACTTCGCGGCCGTTGGAATGAGCAGTTCTTC. Translating it yields CASSVGTSGLRGRWNEQFF. Drawing the rest from reference TRBV7-8 and TRBJ2-1, the complete variable domain is GAGVSQSPRYKVAKRGQDVALRCDPISGHVSLFWYQQALGQGPEFLTYFQNEAQLDKSGLPSDRFFAERPEGSVSTLKIQRTQQEDSAVYLCASSVGTSGLRGRWNEQFFGPGTRLTVL.

The chain carries TRBV25-1 and TRBJ1-1; TRBD1 is a possible D gene (5 bases). CDR3 length equals 13 residues. V lost 6 bases, J lost 3 bases, and 11 bases lay in between. Germline values: CDR1 MGHDK, CDR2 SYGVNS. The CDR3 region is CASRGVGDTEAFF. The DNA for the CDR3 is TGTGCCAGCAGGGGTGTGGGGGACACTGAAGCTTTCTTT.

This chain uses TRBV27 with TRBJ1-1; TRBD1 is a possible D gene (6 bases). V dropped 0 bases and J dropped 6 bases, with 11 bases sitting between them. From germline, CDR1 is MNHEY and CDR2 SMNVEV (reference sequence). CDR3 length equals 14 residues. In DNA form, the CDR3 reads TGTGCCAGCAGTTTATCGCAGGGGATCTCTGAAGCTTTCTTT. It encodes CASSLSQGISEAFF.

The chain combines TRBV27 with TRBJ1-1, with 8 bases lining up with TRBD1. CDR3 length equals 18 residues. The germline V gene has CDR1 MNHEY and CDR2 SMNVEV (reference sequence). Trimming at V came to 4 bases and at J to 5 bases, leaving 18 bases not matched to a gene. The CDR3 region has the DNA TGTGCCAGCAGTTCTCAGACAGGGGCTTATTTAGGTAGGACTGAAGCTTTCTTT. It codes for CASSSQTGAYLGRTEAFF.

The V gene is TRBV5-4, the J gene TRBJ2-5; D ambiguous. This CDR3 is built from 12 residues. The V end was cut by 4 bases, the J end by 1 base, with 5 bases between. Germline CDR1 is SGHNT and CDR2 is YYREEE (reference sequence). CDR3 sequence reads: CASSGSQETQYF. CDR3 bases: TGTGCCAGCAGCGGAAGCCAAGAGACCCAGTACTTC.

This clone is a singleton in its sample. The chain's CDR3 is CASSLTVTDTQYF. The CDR3 DNA is TGCGCCAGCAGCTTGACCGTCACAGATACGCAGTATTTT. The V gene is TRBV5-1, the J gene TRBJ2-3, with D hard to call. V was shortened by 1 base and J by 2 bases, with 5 bases between the two germline ends. Germline V gives CDR1 SGHRS, CDR2 YFSETQ. CDR3 length: 13 residues.

CDR3 sequence (DNA): TGTGCCAGCAGCTTACGACAATACGGGGAAGCTTTCTTT. Protein sequence: CASSLRQYGEAFF. The V gene is TRBV7-2, the J gene TRBJ1-1; D uncertain. Deletions cut 2 bases from V and 8 bases from J, with 12 bases between. This CDR3 spans 13 amino acids. The germline V gene has CDR1 SGHTA and CDR2 FQGNSA.

The rearrangement uses TRBV4-3 and TRBJ2-1, with D possibly being TRBD2 (5 bases). The ends were cut back, 3 bases at V and 0 bases at J, with 15 bases in the middle. Germline CDR1 reads LGHNA; CDR2 reads YSLEER. The CDR3 contains 17 residues. The CDR3 protein is CASSHFQESGSYNEQFF. The CDR3, as DNA: TGCGCCAGCAGCCATTTCCAAGAGAGCGGCTCCTACAATGAGCAGTTCTTC.

The rearrangement joins TRBV28 to TRBJ1-1; D not certain. V lost 2 bases to trimming and J lost 7 bases, with 5 bases between them. The CDR3 runs 11 residues. CDR1 and CDR2 from the germline V gene are MDHEN and SYDVKM. The CDR3: CASSLAFEAFF. CDR3 nucleotides: TGTGCCAGCAGTTTAGCGTTTGAAGCTTTCTTT.

The chain recombines TRBV6-5 with TRBJ1-5; no reliable D call. The V gene's germline CDR1 is MNHEY and CDR2 SVGAGI. The CDR3 has 15 amino acids. The ends were cut back, 4 bases at V and 0 bases at J, with 10 bases in the middle. CDR3 bases: TGTGCCAGCAGTTTGGAACAGTTTAGCAATCAGCCCCAGCATTTT. It translates to CASSLEQFSNQPQHF.

The V call is TRBV6-6, the J call TRBJ1-1; 7 bases are shared with TRBD1. In germline, CDR1 is MNHNY, CDR2 SVGAGI (reference sequence). The length of the CDR3 is 15 residues. The V gene end was trimmed by 4 bases and the J gene end by 1 base; junction bases not matched to a gene: 6. The CDR3 DNA follows: TGTGCCAGCAGTTCACGCCGGGACAGGAACACTGAAGCTTTCTTT. It is translated as CASSSRRDRNTEAFF.

The V call is TRBV5-6, the J call TRBJ1-2; D might be TRBD1 (6 bases). The CDR3 is made up of 13 amino acids. From germline, CDR1 is SGHDT and CDR2 YYEEEE. Trimming took off 4 bases at V and 4 bases at J, with 11 bases between the two ends. CDR3 DNA sequence: TGTGCCAGCAGCCCCAACAGGGTCTATGGCTACACCTTC. Translated: CASSPNRVYGYTF. Combining the CDR3 with reference TRBV5-6 and TRBJ1-2 gives the whole variable domain DAGVTQSPTHLIKTRGQQVTLRCSPKSGHDTVSWYQQALGQGPQFIFQYYEEEERQRGNFPDRFSGHQFPNYSSELNVNALLLGDSALYLCASSPNRVYGYTFGSGTRLTVV.

The chain employs TRBV28 and TRBJ1-4; tentatively, D is TRBD1 (6 bases). Germline CDR1 reads MDHEN; CDR2 reads SYDVKM. This CDR3 spans 12 amino acids. V was clipped by 4 bases and J by 11 bases, with 11 bases between them. The CDR3 loop is CASSSRTEKLFF. The DNA of the CDR3 is TGTGCCAGCAGTTCTCGGACAGAGAAACTGTTTTTT.

The chain has TRBV7-9 and TRBJ2-5, with TRBD2 matching 9 bases. The ends lost 1 base at V and 7 bases at J; junction bases unmatched: 7. This CDR3 has 15 residues. Germline CDR1 SEHNR, CDR2 FQNEAQ (reference sequence). CDR3 residues: CASSLEGTSFGTQYF. Written as DNA, the CDR3 is TGTGCCAGCAGCTTAGAGGGGACTAGCTTTGGGACCCAGTACTTC. The full variable domain, its missing parts supplied by reference TRBV7-9 and TRBJ2-5, is DTGVSQNPRHKITKRGQNVTFRCDPISEHNRLYWYRQTLGQGPEFLTYFQNEAQLEKSRLLSDRFSAERPKGSFSTLEIQRTEQGDSAMYLCASSLEGTSFGTQYFGPGTRLLVL.

This sequence joins TRBV5-1 and TRBJ2-1; possible D gene TRBD1, 6 bases. The CDR3 runs to 15 residues. Germline V CDR1 and CDR2: SGHRS, YFSETQ. Trimming cost V 0 bases and J 4 bases, with 11 bases left between them. Here the CDR3 reads CASSLDGQLYNEQFF. The DNA for the CDR3 is TGCGCCAGCAGCTTGGATGGACAGCTTTACAATGAGCAGTTCTTC.

V is TRBV11-2 and J is TRBJ1-2; 7 bases line up with TRBD1. V was pared by 6 bases and J by 5 bases, with 21 bases of the junction left unmatched. The CDR3 runs to 18 residues. CDR1 SGHAT and CDR2 FQNNGV come from the germline V gene. Written as DNA, the CDR3 is TGTGCCAGCAGTCTCACGATGAACAGGGGAGGAGGAGGTTATGGCTACACCTTC. This codes for CASSLTMNRGGGGYGYTF.

V and J are TRBV5-6 and TRBJ2-3; the D gene is possibly TRBD1 (6 bases). CDR1 is SGHDT and CDR2 is YYEEEE in the germline V gene. The CDR3 consists of 15 residues. V lost 4 bases, J lost 0 bases, and 12 bases lay in between. The CDR3, as DNA: TGTGCCAGCAGCAAGGGGGTTTCTAGCACAGATACGCAGTATTTT. Translation: CASSKGVSSTDTQYF. Variable domain in full (rest from reference TRBV5-6 and TRBJ2-3): DAGVTQSPTHLIKTRGQQVTLRCSPKSGHDTVSWYQQALGQGPQFIFQYYEEEERQRGNFPDRFSGHQFPNYSSELNVNALLLGDSALYLCASSKGVSSTDTQYFGPGTRLTVL.

V gene TRBV21-1 combines with J gene TRBJ2-3; the table's D call, TRBD2, was not checked against the DNA. TRBV21-1 is an annotated pseudogene. The CDR3 consists of 12 residues. CDR3 bases: TGTGCCAGCATCGCGAGAACAGATACGCAGTATTTT. Residues: CASIARTDTQYF.

The chain uses TRBV21-1 and TRBJ2-3; the table calls TRBD2, which could not be checked here. TRBV21-1 is listed as a pseudogene. This CDR3 has 15 residues. The CDR3 reads CARSGRESGKDTQYF. CDR3 coding DNA: TGTGCCCGTAGCGGGAGAGAGTCGGGGAAGGATACGCAGTATTTT.